This entry is about one T cell receptor beta chain. The antigen remains undetermined. This sample is part of a study of OX40 agonist ivuxolimab in advanced cancers. Study outcomes and limitations: The average count of expanded clones was higher among CD8+ T cells than among CD4+.

Sequencing used immunoSEQ multiplex PCR; TCRdb keeps in-frame clones, though not all of them. The sample gives approximately 48,000 clones, around 77% of which show up once; 2% to 2.5% is in the top ten. CDR1 is MDHEN, CDR2 SYDVKM, per germline. CDR3 size: 16 residues. V dropped 4 bases and J dropped 6; count of bases not matched to a gene: 9. V is TRBV28 and J is TRBJ1-4; TRBD1 matches 9 bases. Sequenced here: CD4+ or CD8+ T cells sorted from blood, sampled in a trial of the OX40 agonist ivuxolimab. This clonotype was sampled from an adult with an advanced solid tumor such as melanoma, head and neck, liver or kidney cancer. The CDR3 sequence: CASSSNTGTGYEKLFF. The CDR3 DNA sequence: TGTGCCAGCAGTTCCAACACCGGGACAGGGTATGAAAAACTGTTTTTT.